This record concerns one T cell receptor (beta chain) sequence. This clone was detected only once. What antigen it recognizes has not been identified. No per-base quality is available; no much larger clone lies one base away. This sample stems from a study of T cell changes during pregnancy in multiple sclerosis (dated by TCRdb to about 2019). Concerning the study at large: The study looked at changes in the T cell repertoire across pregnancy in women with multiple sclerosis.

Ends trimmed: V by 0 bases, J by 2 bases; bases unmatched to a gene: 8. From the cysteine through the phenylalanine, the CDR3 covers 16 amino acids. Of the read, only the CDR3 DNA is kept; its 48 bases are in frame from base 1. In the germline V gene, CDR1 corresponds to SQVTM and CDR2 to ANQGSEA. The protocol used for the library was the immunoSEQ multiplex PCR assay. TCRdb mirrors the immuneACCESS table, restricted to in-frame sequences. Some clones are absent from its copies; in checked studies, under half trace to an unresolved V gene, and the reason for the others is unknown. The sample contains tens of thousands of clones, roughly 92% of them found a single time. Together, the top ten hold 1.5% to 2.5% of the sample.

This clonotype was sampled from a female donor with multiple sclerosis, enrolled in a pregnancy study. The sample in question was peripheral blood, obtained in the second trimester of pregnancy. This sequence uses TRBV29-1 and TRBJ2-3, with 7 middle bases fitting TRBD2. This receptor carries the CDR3 CSVEDLGGSPTDTQYF. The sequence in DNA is TGCAGCGTTGAAGATTTGGGCGGGAGCCCCACAGATACGCAGTATTTT.